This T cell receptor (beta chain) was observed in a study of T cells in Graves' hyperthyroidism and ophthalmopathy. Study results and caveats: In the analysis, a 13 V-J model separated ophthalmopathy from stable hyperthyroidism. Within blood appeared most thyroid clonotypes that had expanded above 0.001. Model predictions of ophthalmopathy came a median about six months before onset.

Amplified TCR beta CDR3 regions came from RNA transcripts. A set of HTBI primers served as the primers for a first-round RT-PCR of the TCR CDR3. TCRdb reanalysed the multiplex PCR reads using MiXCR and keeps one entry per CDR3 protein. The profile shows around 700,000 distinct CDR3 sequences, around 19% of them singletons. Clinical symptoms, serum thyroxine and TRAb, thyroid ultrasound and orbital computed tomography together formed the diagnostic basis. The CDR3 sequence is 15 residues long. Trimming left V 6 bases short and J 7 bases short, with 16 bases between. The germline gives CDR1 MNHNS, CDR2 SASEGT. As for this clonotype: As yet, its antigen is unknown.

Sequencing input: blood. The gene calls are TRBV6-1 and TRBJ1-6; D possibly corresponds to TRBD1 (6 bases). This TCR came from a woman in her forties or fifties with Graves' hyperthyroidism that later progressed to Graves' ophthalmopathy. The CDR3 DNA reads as TGTGCCAGCAGCCCCACCAGGGGCGGGAATTCACCCCTCCACTTT. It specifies CASSPTRGGNSPLHF.